The 8 T cell receptor beta chains reported below all come from one sample, sequenced in a study of a mutant IDH1 vaccine in newly diagnosed glioma. The time point here: week 23, last vaccination. Vaccine doses each comprised 300 ug of mutant IDH1 20-mer peptide, with topical imiquimod. These receptors' antigens are unknown. Libraries were prepared by immunoSEQ multiplex PCR; TCRdb keeps only in-frame clonotypes and omits some of them. The table records approximately 30,000 clones, 80% to 85% of them present only once. This sample comprised PBMCs, obtained from a glioma patient whose treatment included an IDH1 peptide vaccine. The receptor set was obtained from a woman aged 25 to 45 with glioma.

By share, this clone counts as medium-sized. V usage is TRBV7-2 and J usage is TRBJ2-3, with D uncertain. The CDR3 loop spans 11 amino acids. The germline V gene has CDR1 SGHTA and CDR2 FQGNSA. V gave up 6 bases and J gave up 12 bases, with 13 bases separating them. CDR3 protein: CASRDKYHQYF. The CDR3 DNA reads as TGTGCCAGCAGAGACAAATACCATCAGTATTTT.

This chain connects TRBV5-1 to TRBJ1-3; D unclear. Trimming pared 1 base from V and 2 bases from J, leaving 10 bases between. Germline CDR1 SGHRS, CDR2 YFSETQ. The CDR3 is 15 residues long. CDR3 region: CASSLWEGAGNTIYF. CDR3 nucleotides: TGCGCCAGCAGCTTGTGGGAGGGAGCTGGAAACACCATATATTTT.

This chain joins TRBV5-6 and TRBJ1-2, with 12 bases that match TRBD1. The V gene's germline CDR1 is SGHDT and CDR2 YYEEEE. The CDR3 is 17 residues long. V was pared by 1 base and J by 2 bases, with 6 bases of the junction left unmatched. CDR3 coding DNA: TGTGCCAGCAGCTTGCTGGGACAGGGGGCCTTAAACTATGGCTACACCTTC. Protein product: CASSLLGQGALNYGYTF.

The chain joins TRBV6-4 to TRBJ2-7, with 8 bases identical to TRBD1. This CDR3 comprises 15 residues. The V gene end was trimmed by 4 bases and the J gene end by 1 base; junction bases not matched to a gene: 6. From germline, CDR1 is MRHNA and CDR2 SNTAGT. The CDR3 loop reads CASSVGQGASYEQYF. CDR3 DNA: TGTGCCAGCAGTGTGGGGCAGGGGGCATCCTACGAGCAGTACTTC.

A word on this clone: This likely comes from a read error, as the CDR3 has no conserved phenylalanine or tryptophan at its end. Because the CDR3's place on the DNA is in doubt, the DNA is left out and the CDR3 is given as listed by TCRdb. The rearrangement links TRBV28 to TRBJ1-2; the table's D call, TRBD1, has no DNA check behind it. Both ends counted, the CDR3 spans 8 residues. The germline gives CDR1 MDHEN, CDR2 SYDVKM. The CDR3 protein is CASGPAEI.

The chain has TRBV20-1 and TRBJ1-2; D unresolved. CDR3 length: 11 amino acids. Germline CDR1 and CDR2: DFQATT and SNEGSKA (reference sequence). V was cut by 2 bases and J by 6 bases, with 7 bases left in between. The DNA for the CDR3 is TGCAGTGCTAGATGGTACAATGGCTACACCTTC. Its protein product is CSARWYNGYTF.

The chain couples TRBV11-2 to TRBJ2-7; no reliable D call. The length of the CDR3 is 11 residues. The germline V gene encodes CDR1 SGHAT and CDR2 FQNNGV. V was shortened by 4 bases and J by 0 bases, with 1 base between the two germline ends. The CDR3 loop reads CASSSSYEQYF. CDR3 in DNA: TGTGCCAGCAGCTCCTCCTACGAGCAGTACTTC.

The chain recombines TRBV2 with TRBJ2-2, with TRBD2 identical over 7 bases. The CDR3 runs to 15 residues. Trimming removed 6 bases from V and 4 bases from J; junction bases left unmatched: 8. Germline V CDR1 and CDR2: SNHLY, FYNNEI. This CDR3 reads CASRGVRGSTGELFF. The CDR3 DNA reads as TGTGCCAGCAGGGGGGTGCGCGGGAGCACCGGGGAGCTGTTTTTT.